The present T cell receptor beta chain was sequenced within a study of tumor-infiltrating lymphocytes in primary liver carcinoma. Whole-study context: Productive TCRbeta reads per sample were roughly 3.5 to 8 million, not differing by tissue.

Regarding this clonotype: What it recognizes is unknown. This may be a read error: a much more frequent sequence differs by one nucleotide.

The CDR3 totals 15 residues. Germline V gene lookup returns CDR1 MNHEY and CDR2 SVGAGI. Both blood RNA, taken from unsorted whole blood, and germline DNA were extracted. Those patients suffered from chronic HBV infection and were treatment-naive. About 3.7 milliliters of peripheral blood were drawn presurgically. Study results and limitations: It was in tumors, not blood, that the top-250-clone fraction was significantly higher (p = 0.039).

From roughly 0.5 ug total RNA, TCR beta cDNA was generated with a primer in the constant region. Modified slightly, ARM-PCR produced TCR beta libraries over three nested multiplex PCR rounds. TRBV1-TRBV30 forward and Cbeta reverse primers drove the first two roughly 10-cycle rounds. TCRdb independently ran MiXCR on the multiplex PCR reads; one entry per CDR3 protein. The sample records under 200,000 distinct CDR3 sequences, 65% being singletons. The J gene is TRBJ2-7, the V gene TRBV6-5; 13 bases align to TRBD2. The TCR comes from a woman aged 55-75 years with primary liver carcinoma and hepatitis B virus infection. The material sequenced was peripheral blood. Here the CDR3 DNA reads TGTGCCAGCAGTTGGACTAGCGGGAGCTCCTACAAGCAGTACTTC. It yields the protein CASSWTSGSSYKQYF.